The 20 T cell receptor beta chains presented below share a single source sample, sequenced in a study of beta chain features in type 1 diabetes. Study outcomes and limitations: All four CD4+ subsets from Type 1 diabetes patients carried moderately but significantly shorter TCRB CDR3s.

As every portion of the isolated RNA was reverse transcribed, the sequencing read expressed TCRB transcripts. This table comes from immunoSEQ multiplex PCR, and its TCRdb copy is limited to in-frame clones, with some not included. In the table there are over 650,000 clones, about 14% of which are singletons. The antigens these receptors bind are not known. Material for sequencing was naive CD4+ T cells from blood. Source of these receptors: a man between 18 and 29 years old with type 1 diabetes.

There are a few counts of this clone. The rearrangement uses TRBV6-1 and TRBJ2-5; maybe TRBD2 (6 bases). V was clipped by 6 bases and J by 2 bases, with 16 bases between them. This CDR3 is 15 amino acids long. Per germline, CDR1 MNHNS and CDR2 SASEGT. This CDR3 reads CASRDRGTPQETQYF. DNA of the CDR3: TGTGCCAGCAGGGACCGGGGGACTCCGCAAGAGACCCAGTACTTC.

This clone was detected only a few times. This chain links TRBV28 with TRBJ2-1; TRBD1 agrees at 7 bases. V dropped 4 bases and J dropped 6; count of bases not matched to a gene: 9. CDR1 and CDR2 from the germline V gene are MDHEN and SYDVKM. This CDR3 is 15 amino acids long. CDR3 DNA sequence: TGTGCCAGCAGTTACCTCGACAGGGTCGGCAATGAGCAGTTCTTC. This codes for CASSYLDRVGNEQFF.

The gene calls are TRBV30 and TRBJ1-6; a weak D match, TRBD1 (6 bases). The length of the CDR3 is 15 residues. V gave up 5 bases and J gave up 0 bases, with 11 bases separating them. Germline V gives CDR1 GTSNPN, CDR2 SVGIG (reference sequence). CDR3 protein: CAWRTVSSYNSPLHF. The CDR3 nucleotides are TGTGCCTGGCGGACAGTAAGCTCCTATAATTCACCCCTCCACTTT.

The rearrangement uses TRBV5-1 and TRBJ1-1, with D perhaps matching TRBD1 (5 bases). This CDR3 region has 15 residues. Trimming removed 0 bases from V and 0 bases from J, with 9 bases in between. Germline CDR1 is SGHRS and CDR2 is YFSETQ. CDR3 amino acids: CASSLEGILNTEAFF. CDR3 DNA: TGCGCCAGCAGCTTGGAGGGGATATTGAACACTGAAGCTTTCTTT. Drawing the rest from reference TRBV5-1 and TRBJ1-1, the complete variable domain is KAGVTQTPRYLIKTRGQQVTLSCSPISGHRSVSWYQQTPGQGLQFLFEYFSETQRNKGNFPGRFSGRQFSNSRSEMNVSTLELGDSALYLCASSLEGILNTEAFFGQGTRLTVV.

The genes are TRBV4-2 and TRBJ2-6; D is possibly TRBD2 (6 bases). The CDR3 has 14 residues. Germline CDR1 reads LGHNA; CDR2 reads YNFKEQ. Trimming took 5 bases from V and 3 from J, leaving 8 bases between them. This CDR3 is CASSLEGGANVLTF. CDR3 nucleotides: TGTGCCAGCAGCTTGGAGGGTGGGGCCAACGTCCTGACTTTC.

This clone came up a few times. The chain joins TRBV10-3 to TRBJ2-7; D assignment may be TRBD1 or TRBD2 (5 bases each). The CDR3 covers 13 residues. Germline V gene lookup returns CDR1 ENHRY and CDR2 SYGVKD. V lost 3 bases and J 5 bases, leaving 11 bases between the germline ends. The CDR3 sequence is CAISDPGSHEQYF. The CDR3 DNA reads TGTGCCATCAGTGACCCAGGGAGCCACGAGCAGTACTTC.

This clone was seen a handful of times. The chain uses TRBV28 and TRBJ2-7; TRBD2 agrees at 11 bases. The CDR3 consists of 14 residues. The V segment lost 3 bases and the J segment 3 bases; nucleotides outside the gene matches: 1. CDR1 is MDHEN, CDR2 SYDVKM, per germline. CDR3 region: CASSLGLAVYEQYF. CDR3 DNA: TGTGCCAGCAGTTTGGGACTAGCGGTCTACGAGCAGTACTTC.

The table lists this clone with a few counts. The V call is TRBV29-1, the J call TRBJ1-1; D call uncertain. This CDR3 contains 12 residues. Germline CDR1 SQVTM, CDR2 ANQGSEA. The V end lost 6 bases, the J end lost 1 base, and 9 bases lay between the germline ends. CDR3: CSVGWGNTEAFF. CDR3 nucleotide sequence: TGCAGCGTAGGTTGGGGGAACACTGAAGCTTTCTTT.

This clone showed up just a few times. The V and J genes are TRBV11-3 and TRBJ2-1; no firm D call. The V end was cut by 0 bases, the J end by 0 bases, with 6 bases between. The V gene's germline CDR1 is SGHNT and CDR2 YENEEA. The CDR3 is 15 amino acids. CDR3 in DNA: TGTGCCAGCAGCTTAGACAGATACTCCTACAATGAGCAGTTCTTC. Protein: CASSLDRYSYNEQFF.

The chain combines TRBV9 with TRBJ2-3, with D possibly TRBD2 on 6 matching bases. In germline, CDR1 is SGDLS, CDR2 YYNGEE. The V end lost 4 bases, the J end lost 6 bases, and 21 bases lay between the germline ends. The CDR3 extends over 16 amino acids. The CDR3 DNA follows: TGTGCCAGCAGCCCCACCCAAGCGGGTGGCGGGGATACGCAGTATTTT. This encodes CASSPTQAGGGDTQYF.

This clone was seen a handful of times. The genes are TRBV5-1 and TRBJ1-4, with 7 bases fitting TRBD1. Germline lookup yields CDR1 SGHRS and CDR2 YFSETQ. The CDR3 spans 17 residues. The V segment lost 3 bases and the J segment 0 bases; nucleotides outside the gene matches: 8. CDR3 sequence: CASSSRQGSATNEKLFF. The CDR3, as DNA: TGCGCCAGCAGCTCTAGACAGGGATCTGCAACTAATGAAAAACTGTTTTTT.

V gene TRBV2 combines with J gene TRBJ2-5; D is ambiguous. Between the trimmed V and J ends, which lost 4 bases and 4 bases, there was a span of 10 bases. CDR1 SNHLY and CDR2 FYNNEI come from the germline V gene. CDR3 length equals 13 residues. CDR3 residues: CASSGPSRETQYF. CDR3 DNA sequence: TGTGCCAGCAGTGGCCCCTCACGAGAGACCCAGTACTTC.

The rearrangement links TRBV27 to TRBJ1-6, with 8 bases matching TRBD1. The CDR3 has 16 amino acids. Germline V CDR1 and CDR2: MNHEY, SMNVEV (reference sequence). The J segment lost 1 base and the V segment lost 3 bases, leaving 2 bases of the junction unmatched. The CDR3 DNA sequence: TGTGCCAGCAGTTTCAGGGGGCCATCCTATAATTCACCCCTCCACTTT. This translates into CASSFRGPSYNSPLHF.

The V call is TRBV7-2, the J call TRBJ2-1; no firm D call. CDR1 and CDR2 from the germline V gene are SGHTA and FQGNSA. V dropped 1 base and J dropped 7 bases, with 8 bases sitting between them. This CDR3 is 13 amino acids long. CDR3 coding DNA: TGTGCCAGCAGCTTAGTTAGGGTGAATGAGCAGTTCTTC. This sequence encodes CASSLVRVNEQFF.

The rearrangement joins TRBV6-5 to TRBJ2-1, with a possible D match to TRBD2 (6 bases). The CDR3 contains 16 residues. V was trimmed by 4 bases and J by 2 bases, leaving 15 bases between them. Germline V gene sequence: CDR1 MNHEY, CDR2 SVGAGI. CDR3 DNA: TGTGCCAGCAGTTCGTTCGGCGGGGCCCCCTACAATGAGCAGTTCTTC. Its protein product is CASSSFGGAPYNEQFF.

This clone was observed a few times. CDR3 protein: CSVGGTVPKEQYF. The CDR3 region has the DNA TGCAGCGTTGGGGGGACAGTCCCTAAGGAGCAGTACTTC. V and J are TRBV29-1 and TRBJ2-7; the match to TRBD1 covers 7 bases. Germline values: CDR1 SQVTM, CDR2 ANQGSEA. V was clipped by 4 bases and J by 7 bases; unmatched bases: 10. The CDR3 contains 13 residues.

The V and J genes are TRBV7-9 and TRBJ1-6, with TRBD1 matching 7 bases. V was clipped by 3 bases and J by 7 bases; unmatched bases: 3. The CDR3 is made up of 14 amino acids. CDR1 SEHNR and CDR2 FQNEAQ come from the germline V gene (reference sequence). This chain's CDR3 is CASSFGTENSPLHF. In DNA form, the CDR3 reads TGTGCCAGCAGCTTCGGGACAGAGAATTCACCCCTCCACTTT.

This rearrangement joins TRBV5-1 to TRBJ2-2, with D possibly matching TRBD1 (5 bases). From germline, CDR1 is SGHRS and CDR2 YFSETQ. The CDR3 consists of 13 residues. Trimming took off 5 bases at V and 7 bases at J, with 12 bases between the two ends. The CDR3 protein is CASSLQGDGELFF. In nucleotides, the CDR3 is TGCGCCAGCAGTCTGCAGGGTGACGGGGAGCTGTTTTTT.

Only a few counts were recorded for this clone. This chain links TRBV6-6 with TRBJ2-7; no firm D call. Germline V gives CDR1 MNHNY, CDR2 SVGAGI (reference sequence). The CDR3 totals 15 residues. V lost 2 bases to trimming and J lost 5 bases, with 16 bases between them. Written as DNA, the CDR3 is TGTGCCAGCAGTTACGGGAATAAGTCACCCAACGAGCAGTACTTC. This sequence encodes CASSYGNKSPNEQYF.

CDR3 protein: CASITGTSAYNEQFF. The CDR3 region has the DNA TGTGCCAGCATTACCGGGACTAGCGCTTACAATGAGCAGTTCTTC. The chain carries TRBV28 and TRBJ2-1; TRBD2 agrees at 10 bases. The CDR3 is 15 residues long. The V segment lost 7 bases and the J segment 4 bases; nucleotides outside the gene matches: 7. From germline, CDR1 is MDHEN and CDR2 SYDVKM.